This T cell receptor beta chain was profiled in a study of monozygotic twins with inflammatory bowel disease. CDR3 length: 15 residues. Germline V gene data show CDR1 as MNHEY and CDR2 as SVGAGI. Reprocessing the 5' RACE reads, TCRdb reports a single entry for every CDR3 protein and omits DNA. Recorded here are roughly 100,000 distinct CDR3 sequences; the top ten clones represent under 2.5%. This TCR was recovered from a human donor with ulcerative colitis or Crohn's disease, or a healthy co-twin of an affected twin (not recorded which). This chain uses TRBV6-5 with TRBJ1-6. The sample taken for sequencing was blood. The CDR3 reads CASSYSGTDNSPLHF.